The 8 T cell receptor beta chains in this list originate from one sample, sequenced in a study of cytomegalovirus exposure and HLA in healthy donors. The PCR made use of 60 Vbeta and 13 Jbeta primers. Method: immunoSEQ multiplex PCR; TCRdb's copy keeps in-frame clones and lacks some. The data show 200,000 or so clones, almost 80% seen once. Input material: PBMCs. These receptors all stem from a male donor in good health and CMV-seronegative.

This clone was found a few times. This chain connects TRBV30 to TRBJ1-5; D is undetermined. Germline-derived CDR1 and CDR2 are GTSNPN and SVGIG (reference sequence). V shed 2 bases and J shed 7 bases, with 12 bases lying between them. This CDR3 is 13 amino acids long. The CDR3: CAWSTVGGQPQHF. In DNA, the CDR3 is TGTGCCTGGAGTACTGTAGGAGGACAGCCCCAGCATTTT.

This chain joins TRBV6-5 and TRBJ2-7; a possible D gene is TRBD2 (6 bases). V was trimmed by 5 bases and J by 7 bases, leaving 15 bases between them. This CDR3 contains 13 residues. Germline CDR1 and CDR2: MNHEY and SVGAGI. The CDR3 protein is CASSDGTPREQYF. The CDR3 nucleotides are TGTGCCAGCAGTGACGGGACTCCTCGAGAGCAGTACTTC.

This clone was seen only once. The rearrangement joins TRBV6-1 to TRBJ1-6; TRBD1 agrees at 9 bases. This CDR3 has 15 amino acids. From germline, CDR1 is MNHNS and CDR2 SASEGT. After removal of 5 bases from V and 8 bases from J, the junction contained 7 bases not matched to a gene. CDR3 nucleotides: TGTGCCAGCAGTAAAGGGACAGGGTGGGATTCACCCCTCCACTTT. This translates into CASSKGTGWDSPLHF.

This clone was seen just once. The J gene is TRBJ2-2, the V gene TRBV10-2; D perhaps matches TRBD1 (5 bases). This CDR3 is 15 amino acids long. The germline CDR1 and CDR2 sequences are WSHSY and SAAADI. V gave up 6 bases and J gave up 0 bases, with 11 bases separating them. As DNA, the CDR3 is TGCGCCAGCAGCGGACCGACAGCGAACACCGGGGAGCTGTTTTTT. Its translation: CASSGPTANTGELFF.

The chain employs TRBV19 and TRBJ2-2; 8 bases are shared with TRBD1. V dropped 7 bases and J dropped 7; count of bases not matched to a gene: 5. This CDR3 has 13 amino acids. In germline, CDR1 is LNHDA, CDR2 SQIVND (reference sequence). CDR3 coding DNA: TGTGCCAGTACAGGGGGCTGGCTCGGGGAGCTGTTTTTT. Translating it yields CASTGGWLGELFF.

The chain employs TRBV5-8 and TRBJ2-1; D is ambiguous. V was clipped by 0 bases and J by 4 bases, with 5 bases between them. This CDR3 has 13 amino acids. Germline V lookup: CDR1 SGHTS, CDR2 YDEGEE. The CDR3 sequence: CASSLVQYNEQFF. The DNA for the CDR3 is TGTGCCAGCAGCTTGGTGCAGTACAATGAGCAGTTCTTC.

This CDR3 is CASSFQQVPYEQYF. CDR3 nucleotides: TGCGCCAGCAGCTTTCAACAGGTGCCCTACGAGCAGTACTTC. The J gene is TRBJ2-7, the V gene TRBV5-1; a weak D match, TRBD1 (5 bases). Germline loops: CDR1 SGHRS, CDR2 YFSETQ. The length of the CDR3 is 14 residues. V was trimmed by 2 bases and J by 2 bases, leaving 11 bases between them.

V is TRBV7-7 and J is TRBJ2-7, with 8 bases aligning to TRBD1. This CDR3 spans 15 amino acids. Germline trimming cut 5 bases from V and 3 bases from J; bases unmatched to any gene: 9. Germline V gives CDR1 SSHAT, CDR2 FNYEAQ (reference sequence). CDR3 DNA: TGTGCCAGCAGCCCTGGACAGGGTGACTACTACGAGCAGTACTTC. This codes for CASSPGQGDYYEQYF.